This TCR beta chain was found in a study of T cells in Graves' hyperthyroidism and ophthalmopathy. The patients, who ranged from 18 to 65 in age, presented with newly diagnosed hyperthyroidism lasting under 2 months. For this clonotype: Its antigen remains unknown.

Regarding the study as a whole: Blood also contained most expanded thyroid clonotypes above 0.001. Before onset, ophthalmopathy was predicted by the model a median 6.5 months earlier.

Germline V CDR1 and CDR2: SQVTM, ANQGSEA. Trimming pared 8 bases from V and 0 bases from J, leaving 28 bases between. The CDR3 is made up of 18 amino acids. What was amplified from RNA transcripts were TCR beta CDR3 regions. The HTBI primer set served for first-round RT-PCR of the TCR CDR3. TCRdb fed the multiplex PCR reads into MiXCR, producing one record per CDR3 protein. The table shows roughly 290,000 distinct CDR3 sequences, with about an eighth occurring only once. The genes are TRBV29-1 and TRBJ1-2; D not certain. This clonotype was sampled from a woman in her twenties or thirties with Graves' hyperthyroidism that later progressed to Graves' ophthalmopathy. Sequenced material: blood. The CDR3: CSIIPPAGFSKTNYGYTF. As DNA, the CDR3 is TGCAGCATAATACCTCCGGCGGGGTTTTCCAAAACTAACTATGGCTACACCTTC.